This is a list of T cell receptor beta chains from one sample in a study of CD8+ T cells in alopecia areata. Produced via immunoSEQ multiplex PCR; TCRdb's table is partial and in-frame only. The repertoire holds over 150,000 clones, with 50% to 65% as singletons. The source was CD8+ T cells sorted from blood, collected at week 24, from a patient treated with tofacitinib. These receptors were collected from a human donor with alopecia areata. CDR3s include the opening cysteine and the closing phenylalanine or tryptophan. D genes are given only for firm matches. The size field is filled for only some rows; it gives once, few, many or a size class.

TGTGCCACCGGGACGGGAATGAACACTGAAGCTTTCTTT	CATGTGMNTEAFF	TRBV15	TRBJ1-1	NA	NA
TGTGCCAGCAGCACGATGGGGAACACTGAAGCTTTCTTT	CASSTMGNTEAFF	TRBV11-2	TRBJ1-1	once	NA
TGTGCCAGCAGCTTGGGACTTCAGGGCTACACCTTC	CASSLGLQGYTF	TRBV11-2	TRBJ1-2	few	NA
TGTGCCAGTAGTATGAGAGGACAGGGACCCAATCAGCCCCAGCATTTT	CASSMRGQGPNQPQHF	TRBV19	TRBJ1-5	NA	TRBD1
TGTGCCAGCAGCTTGTGGAGCACTGAAGCTTTCTTT	CASSLWSTEAFF	TRBV5-6	TRBJ1-1	NA	NA
TGTGCCACCAGCAGAGTAAGTGAGGACATAGAATACAATGAGCAGTTCTTC	CATSRVSEDIEYNEQFF	TRBV15	TRBJ2-1	once	NA
TGCGCCAGCAGCCAAGTTAGAGCGGGGACAACTGGTGAGCAGTACTTC	CASSQVRAGTTGEQYF	TRBV4-3	TRBJ2-7	few	NA
TGTGCCTGGAGTGGCCATGGGGATAAATTGGGGGAGCTGTTTTTT	CAWSGHGDKLGELFF	TRBV30	TRBJ2-2	NA	NA
TGCAGCGTTGATTGGGGGACCGGGGAGCTGTTTTTT	CSVDWGTGELFF	TRBV29-1	TRBJ2-2	NA	NA
TGTGCCAGCAGTCATAGCGGGGGGGACCCGGATACGCAGTATTTT	CASSHSGGDPDTQYF	TRBV6-5	TRBJ2-3	NA	TRBD2
TGTGCCAGCACCCCCGGCGGGGGGGGCTATAATTTT	CASTPGGGGYNF	TRBV5-4	TRBJ2-3	once	TRBD2
TGTGCCAGCAGCTTAGAAGGGGACGGGGAGACCCAGTACTTC	CASSLEGDGETQYF	TRBV11-2	TRBJ2-5	NA	NA
TGTGCCAGCAGTCGTAAGGACAGCTACAATGAGCAGTTCTTC	CASSRKDSYNEQFF	TRBV6-5	TRBJ2-1	NA	NA
TGTGCCTGGAGTGACAGCACCGGGGAGCTGTTTTTT	CAWSDSTGELFF	TRBV30	TRBJ2-2	few	NA